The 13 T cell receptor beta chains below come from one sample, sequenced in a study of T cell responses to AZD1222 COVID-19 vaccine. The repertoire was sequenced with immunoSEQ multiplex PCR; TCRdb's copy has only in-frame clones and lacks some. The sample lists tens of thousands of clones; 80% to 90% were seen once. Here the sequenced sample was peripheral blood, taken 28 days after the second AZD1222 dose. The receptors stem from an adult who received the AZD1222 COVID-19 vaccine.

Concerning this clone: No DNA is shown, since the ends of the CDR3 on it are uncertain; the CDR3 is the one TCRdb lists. This chain's CDR3 is CASSSSGRWNEKLFF. The chain combines TRBV2 with TRBJ1-4. Per germline, CDR1 SNHLY and CDR2 FYNNEI. The CDR3 contains 15 residues when both ends are counted.

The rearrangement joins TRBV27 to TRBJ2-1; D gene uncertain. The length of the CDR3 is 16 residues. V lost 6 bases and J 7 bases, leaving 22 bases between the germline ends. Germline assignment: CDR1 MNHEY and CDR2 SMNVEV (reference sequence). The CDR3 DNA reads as TGTGCCAGCAGCCGTGCCGGACCCCGCAAAGGTAATGAGCAGTTCTTC. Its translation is CASSRAGPRKGNEQFF.

CDR3 in amino acids: CSVDKGGDGYTF. CDR3 DNA: TGCAGCGTTGATAAGGGTGGGGATGGCTACACCTTC. V and J are TRBV29-1 and TRBJ1-2; D remains unclear. Germline V CDR1 and CDR2: SQVTM, ANQGSEA. The germline V and J ends were trimmed by 3 bases and 6 bases, with 11 bases remaining between them. This CDR3 spans 12 amino acids.

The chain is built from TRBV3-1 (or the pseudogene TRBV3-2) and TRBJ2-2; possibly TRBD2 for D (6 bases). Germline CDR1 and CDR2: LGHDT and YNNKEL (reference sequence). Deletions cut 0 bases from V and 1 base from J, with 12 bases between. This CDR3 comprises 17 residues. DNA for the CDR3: TGTGCCAGCAGCCAAGATTCACGGGAGTTGAACACCGGGGAGCTGTTTTTT. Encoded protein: CASSQDSRELNTGELFF.

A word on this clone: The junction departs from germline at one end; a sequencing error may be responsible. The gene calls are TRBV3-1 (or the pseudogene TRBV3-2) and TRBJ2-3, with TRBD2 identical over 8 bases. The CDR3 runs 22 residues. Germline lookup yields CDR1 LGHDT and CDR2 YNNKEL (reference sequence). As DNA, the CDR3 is TGTGCCAGCTGCCACGCCCTTCGGGGGGGACTGGGGTGGTGGTGGGACACAGATACGCAGTATTTT. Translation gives CASCHALRGGLGWWWDTDTQYF.

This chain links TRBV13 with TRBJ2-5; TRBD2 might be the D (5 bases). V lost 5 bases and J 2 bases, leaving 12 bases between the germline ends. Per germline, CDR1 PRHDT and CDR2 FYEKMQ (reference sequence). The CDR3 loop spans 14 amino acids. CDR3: CASSHGRDQETQYF. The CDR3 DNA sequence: TGTGCCAGCAGCCACGGACGGGATCAAGAGACCCAGTACTTC.

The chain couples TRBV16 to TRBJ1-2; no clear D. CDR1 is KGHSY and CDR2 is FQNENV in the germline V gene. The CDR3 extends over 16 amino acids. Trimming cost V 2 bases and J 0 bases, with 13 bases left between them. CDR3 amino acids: CASSQLVRRANYGYTF. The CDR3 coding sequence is TGTGCCAGCAGCCAACTTGTCCGGAGAGCTAACTATGGCTACACCTTC.

The CDR3 loop is CAISDGGDRGSGEQFF. CDR3 bases: TGTGCCATCAGTGATGGGGGTGACAGGGGATCTGGTGAGCAGTTCTTC. The rearrangement links TRBV10-3 to TRBJ2-1; TRBD1 aligns across 8 bases. The J segment lost 9 bases and the V segment lost 3 bases, leaving 13 bases of the junction unmatched. The CDR3 runs to 16 residues. Germline lookup yields CDR1 ENHRY and CDR2 SYGVKD.

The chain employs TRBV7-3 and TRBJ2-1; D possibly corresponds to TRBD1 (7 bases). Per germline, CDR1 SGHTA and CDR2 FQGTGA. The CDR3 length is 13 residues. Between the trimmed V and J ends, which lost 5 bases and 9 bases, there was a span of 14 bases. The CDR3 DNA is TGTGCCAGCAGCCTTGCAGGGGGGCCTGAGCAGTTCTTC. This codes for CASSLAGGPEQFF.

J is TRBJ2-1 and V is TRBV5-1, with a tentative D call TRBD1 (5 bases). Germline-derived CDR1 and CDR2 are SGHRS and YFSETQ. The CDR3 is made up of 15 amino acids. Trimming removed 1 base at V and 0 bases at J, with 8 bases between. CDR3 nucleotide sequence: TGCGCCAGCAGCTTGACAGGTGACTCCTACAATGAGCAGTTCTTC. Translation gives CASSLTGDSYNEQFF.

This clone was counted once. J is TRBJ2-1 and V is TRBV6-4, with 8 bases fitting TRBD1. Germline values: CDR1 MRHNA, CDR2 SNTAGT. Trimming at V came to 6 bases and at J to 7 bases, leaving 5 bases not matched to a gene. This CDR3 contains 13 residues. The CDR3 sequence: CASSAGGENEQFF. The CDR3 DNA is TGTGCCAGCAGCGCAGGGGGCGAGAATGAGCAGTTCTTC.

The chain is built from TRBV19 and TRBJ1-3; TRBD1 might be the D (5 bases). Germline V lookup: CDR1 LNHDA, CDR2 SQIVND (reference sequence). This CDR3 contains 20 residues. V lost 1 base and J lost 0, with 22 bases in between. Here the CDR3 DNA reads TGTGCCAGTAGTATAGCGCGCGTCAGGGAGTCTTCAAACTCTGGAAACACCATATATTTT. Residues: CASSIARVRESSNSGNTIYF.

The CDR3 DNA follows: TGTGCCAGCAGCTTGGGGGCAGACTATGGCTACACCTTC. Encoded protein: CASSLGADYGYTF. This chain joins TRBV5-5 and TRBJ1-2; no definite D call. Germline CDR1 is SGHKS and CDR2 is YYEKEE (reference sequence). This CDR3 spans 13 amino acids. V was cut by 0 bases and J by 3 bases, with 6 bases left in between.